This TCR beta chain originates from a study of blood T cell repertoires in COVID-19. In the study overall: In each case, the material was cDNA or gDNA derived from T cells, B-cell-depleted T cells, or PBMCs.

With V trimmed by 2 bases and J by 8 bases, 18 bases remained unmatched. The CDR3 loop spans 19 amino acids. The germline V gene has CDR1 WNHNN and CDR2 SYGVQD (reference sequence). Sequencing used immunoSEQ multiplex PCR; TCRdb keeps in-frame clones, though not all of them. The table has about 170,000 clones, roughly 88% seen once; the top ten hold roughly 5%. Sequencing input: peripheral blood. The sequence was collected from a man between 18 and 29 years old with COVID-19, enrolled during active disease. The gene calls are TRBV10-1 and TRBJ2-3; 11 nucleotides match TRBD2. The CDR3 region has the DNA TGCGCCAGCAGTGAGACCCTAAAGACTAGCGGGGCCGTGGCTGTTACGCAGTATTTT. Its translation is CASSETLKTSGAVAVTQYF.